The clone carrying this T cell receptor beta chain was seen only a few times. Antigen specificity is unknown. The data stem from a study of T cell repertoires in cytomegalovirus infection. Background on the study: Public TCR beta signatures were indicative of both CMV infection and a matching HLA type. Study conclusions and caveats: It was HLA-C-restricted CMV-specific TCR beta clonotypes that dominated the response ex vivo.

The CDR3 is 17 amino acids. Unmatched junction bases numbered 9, after V lost 3 bases and J lost 4 bases. CDR1 is MGHRA and CDR2 is YSYEKL in the germline V gene. TCRdb re-called the reads through MiXCR, storing one row per CDR3 protein. The repertoire holds about 740,000 distinct CDR3 sequences, approximately 40% seen once, with around 2.8% in the top ten. The sequencing input was PBMCs. The chain recombines TRBV4-1 with TRBJ2-1; 10 nucleotides match TRBD1. This clonotype originated in a human donor in good health (CMV status not recorded). Some clones in this sample may be carry-over from other donors' samples. CDR3 in DNA: TGCGCCAGCAGCCATCCTCCGGGACAGGGGATTTACAATGAGCAGTTCTTC. Amino acid sequence: CASSHPPGQGIYNEQFF.